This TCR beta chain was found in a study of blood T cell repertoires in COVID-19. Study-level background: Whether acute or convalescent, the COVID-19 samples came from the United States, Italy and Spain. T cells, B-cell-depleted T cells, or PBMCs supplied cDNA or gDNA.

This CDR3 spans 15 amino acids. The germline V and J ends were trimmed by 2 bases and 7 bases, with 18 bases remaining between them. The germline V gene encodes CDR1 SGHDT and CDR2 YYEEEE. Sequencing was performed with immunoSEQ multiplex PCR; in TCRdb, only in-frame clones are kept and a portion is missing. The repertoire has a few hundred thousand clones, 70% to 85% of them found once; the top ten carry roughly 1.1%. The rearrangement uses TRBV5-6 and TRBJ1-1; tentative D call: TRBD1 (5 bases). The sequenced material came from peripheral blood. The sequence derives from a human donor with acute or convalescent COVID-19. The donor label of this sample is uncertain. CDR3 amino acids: CASSFGRRVYNEAFF. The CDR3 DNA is TGTGCCAGCAGCTTCGGCCGCAGGGTCTACAATGAAGCTTTCTTT. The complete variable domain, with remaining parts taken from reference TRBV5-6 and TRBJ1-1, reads DAGVTQSPTHLIKTRGQQVTLRCSPKSGHDTVSWYQQALGQGPQFIFQYYEEEERQRGNFPDRFSGHQFPNYSSELNVNALLLGDSALYLCASSFGRRVYNEAFFGQGTRLTVV.